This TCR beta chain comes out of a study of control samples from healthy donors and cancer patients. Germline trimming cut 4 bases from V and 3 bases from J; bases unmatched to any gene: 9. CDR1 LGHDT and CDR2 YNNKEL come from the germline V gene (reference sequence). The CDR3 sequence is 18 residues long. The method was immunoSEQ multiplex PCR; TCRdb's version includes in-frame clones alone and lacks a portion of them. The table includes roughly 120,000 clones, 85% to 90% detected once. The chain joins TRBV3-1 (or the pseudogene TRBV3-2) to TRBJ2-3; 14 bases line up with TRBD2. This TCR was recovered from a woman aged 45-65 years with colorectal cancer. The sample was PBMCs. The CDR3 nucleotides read TGTGCCAGCAGCCTTCTAGGGACTAGCGGGAGTGGGACAGATACGCAGTATTTT. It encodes CASSLLGTSGSGTDTQYF.